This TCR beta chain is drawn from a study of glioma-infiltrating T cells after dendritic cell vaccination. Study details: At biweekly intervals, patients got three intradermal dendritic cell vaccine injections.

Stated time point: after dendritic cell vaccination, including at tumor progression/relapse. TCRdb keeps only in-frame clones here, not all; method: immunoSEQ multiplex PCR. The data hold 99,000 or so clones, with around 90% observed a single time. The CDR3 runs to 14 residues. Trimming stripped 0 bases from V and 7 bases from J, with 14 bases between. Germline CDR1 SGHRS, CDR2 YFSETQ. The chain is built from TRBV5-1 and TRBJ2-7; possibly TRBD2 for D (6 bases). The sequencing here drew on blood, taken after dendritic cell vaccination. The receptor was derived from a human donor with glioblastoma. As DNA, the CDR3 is TGCGCCAGCAGCTTGGAAGGGCGGGGCCTGGAGCAGTACTTC. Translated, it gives CASSLEGRGLEQYF.